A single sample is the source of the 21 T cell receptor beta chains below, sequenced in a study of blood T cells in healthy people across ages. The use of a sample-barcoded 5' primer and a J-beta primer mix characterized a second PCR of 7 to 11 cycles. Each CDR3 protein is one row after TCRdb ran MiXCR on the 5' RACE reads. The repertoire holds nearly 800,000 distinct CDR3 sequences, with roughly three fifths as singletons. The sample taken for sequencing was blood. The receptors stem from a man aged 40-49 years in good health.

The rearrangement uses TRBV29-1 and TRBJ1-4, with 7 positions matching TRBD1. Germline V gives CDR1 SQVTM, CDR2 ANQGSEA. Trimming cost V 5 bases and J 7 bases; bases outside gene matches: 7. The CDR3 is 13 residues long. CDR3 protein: CSVYRGLSEKLFF. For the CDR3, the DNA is TGCAGCGTTTATAGGGGGCTCAGTGAAAAACTGTTTTTT.

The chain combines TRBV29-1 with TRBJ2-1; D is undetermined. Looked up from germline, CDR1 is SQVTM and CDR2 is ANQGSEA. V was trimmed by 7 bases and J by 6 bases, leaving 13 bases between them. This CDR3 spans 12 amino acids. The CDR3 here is CSAGSVCNEQFF. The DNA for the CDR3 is TGCAGCGCTGGTTCAGTTTGCAATGAGCAGTTCTTC.

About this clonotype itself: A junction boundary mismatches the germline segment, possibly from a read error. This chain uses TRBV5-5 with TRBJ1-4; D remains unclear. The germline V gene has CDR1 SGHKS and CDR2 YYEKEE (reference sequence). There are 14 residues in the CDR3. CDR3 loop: CTSSLEAYNEKLFF. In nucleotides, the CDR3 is TGTACCAGCAGCTTGGAAGCATATAATGAAAAACTGTTTTTT.

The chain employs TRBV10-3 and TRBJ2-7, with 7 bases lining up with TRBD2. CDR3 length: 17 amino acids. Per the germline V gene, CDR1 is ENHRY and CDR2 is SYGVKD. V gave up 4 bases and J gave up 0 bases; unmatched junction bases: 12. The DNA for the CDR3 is TGTGCCATCAGTGGAGCTACTAGCGTGAGGGACTCCTACGAGCAGTACTTC. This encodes CAISGATSVRDSYEQYF.

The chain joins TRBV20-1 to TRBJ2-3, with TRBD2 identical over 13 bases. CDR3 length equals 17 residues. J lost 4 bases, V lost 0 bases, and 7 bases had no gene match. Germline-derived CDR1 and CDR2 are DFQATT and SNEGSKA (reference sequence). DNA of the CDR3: TGCAGTGCTAGAGATACTAGCGGGAGGGCTTTACCAGATACGCAGTATTTT. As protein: CSARDTSGRALPDTQYF.

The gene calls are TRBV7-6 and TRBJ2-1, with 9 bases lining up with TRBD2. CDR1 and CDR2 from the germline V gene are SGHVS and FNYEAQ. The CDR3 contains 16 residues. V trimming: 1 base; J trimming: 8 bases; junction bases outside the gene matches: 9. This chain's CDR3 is CASSLGFKGLAYEQFF. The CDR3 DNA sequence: TGTGCCAGCAGCTTAGGGTTTAAGGGACTAGCCTATGAGCAGTTCTTC.

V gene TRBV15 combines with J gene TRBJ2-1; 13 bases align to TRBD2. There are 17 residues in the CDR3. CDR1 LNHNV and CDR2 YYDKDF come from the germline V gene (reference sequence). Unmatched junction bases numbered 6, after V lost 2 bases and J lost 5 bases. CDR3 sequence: CATSRPPGTSGDNEQFF. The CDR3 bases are TGTGCCACCAGCAGACCTCCCGGGACTAGCGGGGACAATGAGCAGTTCTTC.

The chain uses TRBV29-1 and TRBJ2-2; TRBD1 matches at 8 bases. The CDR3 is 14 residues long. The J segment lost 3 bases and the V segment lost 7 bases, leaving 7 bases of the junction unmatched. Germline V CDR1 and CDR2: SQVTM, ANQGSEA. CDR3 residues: CSGSTGVDTGELFF. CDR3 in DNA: TGCAGCGGATCGACAGGGGTTGACACCGGGGAGCTGTTTTTT.

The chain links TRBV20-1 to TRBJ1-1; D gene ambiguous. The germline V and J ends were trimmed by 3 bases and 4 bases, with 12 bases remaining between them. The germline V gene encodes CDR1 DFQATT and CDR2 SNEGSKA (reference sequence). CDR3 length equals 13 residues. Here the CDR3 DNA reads TGCAGTGCTAGCGGTTGGGGAGGCACTGAAGCTTTCTTT. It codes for CSASGWGGTEAFF.

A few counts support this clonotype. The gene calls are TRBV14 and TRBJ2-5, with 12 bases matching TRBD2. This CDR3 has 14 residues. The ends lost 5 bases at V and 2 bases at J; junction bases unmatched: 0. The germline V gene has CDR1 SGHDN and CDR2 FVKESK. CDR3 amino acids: CASSGLAGQETQYF. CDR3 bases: TGTGCCAGCAGCGGACTAGCGGGACAAGAGACCCAGTACTTC.

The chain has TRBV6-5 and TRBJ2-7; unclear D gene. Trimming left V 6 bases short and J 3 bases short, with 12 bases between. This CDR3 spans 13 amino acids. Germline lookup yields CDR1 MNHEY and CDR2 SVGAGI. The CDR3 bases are TGTGCCAGCAGCTCTCCACAGAGCTACGAGCAGTACTTC. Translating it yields CASSSPQSYEQYF.

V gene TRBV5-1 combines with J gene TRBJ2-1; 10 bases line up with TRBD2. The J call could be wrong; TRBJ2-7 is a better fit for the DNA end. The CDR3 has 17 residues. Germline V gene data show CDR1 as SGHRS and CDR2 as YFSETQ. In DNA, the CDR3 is TGCGCCACCTCATACTTTAGCGGGGGGAGCTCCTACAATGAGCAGTACTTC. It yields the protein CATSYFSGGSSYNEQYF.

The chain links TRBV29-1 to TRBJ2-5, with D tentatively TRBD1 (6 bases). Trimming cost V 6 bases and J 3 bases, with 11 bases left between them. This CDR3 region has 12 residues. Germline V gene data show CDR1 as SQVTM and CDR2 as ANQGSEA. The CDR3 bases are TGCAGCGTGACAGGTTTGGAAGAGACCCAGTACTTC. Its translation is CSVTGLEETQYF.

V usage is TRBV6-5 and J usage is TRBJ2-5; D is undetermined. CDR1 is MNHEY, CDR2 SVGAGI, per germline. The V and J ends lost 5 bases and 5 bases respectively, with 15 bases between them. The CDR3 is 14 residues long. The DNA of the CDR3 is TGTGCCAGCAGTCCATGGGAAGGAGAGGAGACCCAGTACTTC. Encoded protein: CASSPWEGEETQYF.

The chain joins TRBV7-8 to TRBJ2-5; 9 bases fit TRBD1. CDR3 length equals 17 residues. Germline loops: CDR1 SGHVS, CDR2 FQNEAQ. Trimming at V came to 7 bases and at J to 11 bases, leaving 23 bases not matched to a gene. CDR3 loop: CASTLRLDRGKDDEQYF. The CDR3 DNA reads TGTGCCAGCACCCTAAGGCTGGACAGGGGCAAAGACGATGAGCAGTACTTC.

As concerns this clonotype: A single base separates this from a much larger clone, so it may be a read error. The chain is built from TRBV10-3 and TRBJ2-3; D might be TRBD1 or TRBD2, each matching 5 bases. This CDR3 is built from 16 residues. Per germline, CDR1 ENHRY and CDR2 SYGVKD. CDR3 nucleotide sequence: TGTGTCATCAGGGATCCGGCGGGCCTAGCCACAGATACGCAGTATTTT. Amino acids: CVIRDPAGLATDTQYF.

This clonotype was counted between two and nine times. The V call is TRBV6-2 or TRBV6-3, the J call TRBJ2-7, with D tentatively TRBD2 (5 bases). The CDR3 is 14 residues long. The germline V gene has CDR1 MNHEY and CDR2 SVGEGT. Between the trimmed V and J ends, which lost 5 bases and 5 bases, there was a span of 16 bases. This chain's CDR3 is CASSPTGIVDEQYF. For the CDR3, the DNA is TGTGCCAGCAGTCCCACCGGGATAGTCGACGAGCAGTACTTC.

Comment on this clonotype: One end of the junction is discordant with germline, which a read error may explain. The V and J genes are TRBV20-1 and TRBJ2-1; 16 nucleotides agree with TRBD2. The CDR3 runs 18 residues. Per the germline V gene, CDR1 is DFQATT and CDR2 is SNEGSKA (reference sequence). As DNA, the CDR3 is TGTAGTGCTATACCGGGACTAGCGGGAGGGAGCTCCTACAATGAGCAGTTCTTC. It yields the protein CSAIPGLAGGSSYNEQFF.

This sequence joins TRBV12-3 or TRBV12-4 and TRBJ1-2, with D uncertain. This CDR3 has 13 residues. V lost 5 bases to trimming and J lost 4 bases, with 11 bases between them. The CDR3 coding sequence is TGTGCCAGCAGTCTTCTCGCTTCCTATGGCTACACCTTC. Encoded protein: CASSLLASYGYTF.

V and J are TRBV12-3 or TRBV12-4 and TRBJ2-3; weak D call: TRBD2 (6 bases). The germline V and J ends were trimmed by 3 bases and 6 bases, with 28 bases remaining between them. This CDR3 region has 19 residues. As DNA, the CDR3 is TGTGCCAGCAGTTTTTCAGGAGGGGAAGTGGAGGGGTACGACGATACGCAGTATTTT. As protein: CASSFSGGEVEGYDDTQYF.

The DNA for the CDR3 is TGCGCCAGCAGCCACCCGACTAGCGGGAGCACAGATACGCAGTATTTT. The encoded protein is CASSHPTSGSTDTQYF. V and J are TRBV5-1 and TRBJ2-3, with 10 bases lining up with TRBD2. The CDR3 contains 16 residues. Trimming removed 4 bases from V and 0 bases from J; junction bases left unmatched: 5. The V gene's germline CDR1 is SGHRS and CDR2 YFSETQ. The full variable domain, with the rest looked up from reference TRBV5-1 and TRBJ2-3, is KAGVTQTPRYLIKTRGQQVTLSCSPISGHRSVSWYQQTPGQGLQFLFEYFSETQRNKGNFPGRFSGRQFSNSRSEMNVSTLELGDSALYLCASSHPTSGSTDTQYFGPGTRLTVL.